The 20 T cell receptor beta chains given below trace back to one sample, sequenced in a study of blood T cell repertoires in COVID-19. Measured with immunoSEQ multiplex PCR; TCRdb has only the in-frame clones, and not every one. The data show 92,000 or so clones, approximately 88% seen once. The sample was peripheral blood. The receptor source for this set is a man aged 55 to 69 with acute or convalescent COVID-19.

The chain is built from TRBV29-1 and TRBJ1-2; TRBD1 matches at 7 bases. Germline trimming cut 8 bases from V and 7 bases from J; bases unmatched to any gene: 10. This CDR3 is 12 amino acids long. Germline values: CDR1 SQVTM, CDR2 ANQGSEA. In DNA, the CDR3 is TGCAGCTTAGGGGGCTCTGACGCTGGCTACACCTTC. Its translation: CSLGGSDAGYTF. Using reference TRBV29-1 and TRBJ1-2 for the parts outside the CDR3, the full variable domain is SAVISQKPSRDICQRGTSLTIQCQVDSQVTMMFWYRQQPGQSLTLIATANQGSEATYESGFVIDKFPISRPNLTFSTLTVSNMSPEDSSIYLCSLGGSDAGYTFGSGTRLTVV.

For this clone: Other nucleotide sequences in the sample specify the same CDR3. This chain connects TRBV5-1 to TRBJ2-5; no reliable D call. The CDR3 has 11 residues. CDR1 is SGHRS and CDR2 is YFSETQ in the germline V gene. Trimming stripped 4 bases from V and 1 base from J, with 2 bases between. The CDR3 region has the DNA TGCGCCAGCAGCCTCCAAGAGACCCAGTACTTC. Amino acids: CASSLQETQYF. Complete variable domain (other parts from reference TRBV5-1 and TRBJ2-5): KAGVTQTPRYLIKTRGQQVTLSCSPISGHRSVSWYQQTPGQGLQFLFEYFSETQRNKGNFPGRFSGRQFSNSRSEMNVSTLELGDSALYLCASSLQETQYFGPGTRLLVL.

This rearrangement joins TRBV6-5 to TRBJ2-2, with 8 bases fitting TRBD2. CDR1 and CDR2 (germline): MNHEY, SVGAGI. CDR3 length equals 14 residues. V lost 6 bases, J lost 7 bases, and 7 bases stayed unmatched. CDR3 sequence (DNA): TGTGCCAGCAGCCCCGGGAGGGGATACGGGGAGCTGTTTTTT. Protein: CASSPGRGYGELFF.

CDR3 amino acids: CASSLSGREETQYF. CDR3 DNA sequence: TGTGCCAGCAGTTTGTCTGGGCGGGAGGAGACCCAGTACTTC. The chain carries TRBV6-6 and TRBJ2-5; TRBD2 matches at 7 bases. V gave up 4 bases and J gave up 5 bases; unmatched junction bases: 7. The length of the CDR3 is 14 residues. Germline CDR1 and CDR2: MNHNY and SVGAGI (reference sequence).

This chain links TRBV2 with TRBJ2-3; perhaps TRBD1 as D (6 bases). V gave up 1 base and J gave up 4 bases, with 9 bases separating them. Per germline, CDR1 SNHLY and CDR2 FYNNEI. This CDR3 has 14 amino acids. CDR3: CASSEDTGPDTQYF. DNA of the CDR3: TGTGCCAGCAGTGAAGACACAGGGCCAGATACGCAGTATTTT.

The CDR3 reads CASSPGDSGYTF. The CDR3 DNA reads as TGTGCCAGCAGCCCCGGGGACTCTGGCTACACCTTC. V usage is TRBV6-6 and J usage is TRBJ1-2, with a weak D call TRBD1 (5 bases). V was cut by 6 bases and J by 7 bases, with 12 bases left in between. CDR1 is MNHNY and CDR2 is SVGAGI in the germline V gene (reference sequence). The CDR3 runs to 12 residues.

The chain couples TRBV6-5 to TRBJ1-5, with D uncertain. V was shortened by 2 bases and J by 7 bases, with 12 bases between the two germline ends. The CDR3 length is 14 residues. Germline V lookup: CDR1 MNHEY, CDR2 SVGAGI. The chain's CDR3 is CASSYGGIGQPQHF. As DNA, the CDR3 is TGTGCCAGCAGTTACGGAGGGATAGGGCAGCCCCAGCATTTT.

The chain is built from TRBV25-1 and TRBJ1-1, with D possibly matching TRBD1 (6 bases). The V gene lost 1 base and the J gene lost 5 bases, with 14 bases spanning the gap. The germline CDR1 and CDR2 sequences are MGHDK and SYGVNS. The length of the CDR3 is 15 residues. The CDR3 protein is CASSEWGRGGTEAFF. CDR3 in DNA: TGTGCCAGCAGTGAATGGGGCAGGGGTGGAACTGAAGCTTTCTTT.

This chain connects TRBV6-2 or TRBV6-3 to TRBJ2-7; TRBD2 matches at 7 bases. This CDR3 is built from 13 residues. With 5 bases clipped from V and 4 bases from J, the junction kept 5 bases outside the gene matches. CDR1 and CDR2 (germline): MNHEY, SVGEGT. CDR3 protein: CASSRTSEYEQYF. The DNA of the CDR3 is TGTGCCAGCAGTAGGACTAGTGAATACGAGCAGTACTTC.

CDR3 loop: CASSLDYPTEQFF. The CDR3 nucleotides are TGTGCCAGCAGCTTAGACTACCCCACCGAGCAGTTCTTC. This chain joins TRBV7-2 and TRBJ2-1, with unresolved D. Germline V CDR1 and CDR2: SGHTA, FQGNSA. This CDR3 contains 13 residues. Trimming pared 1 base from V and 10 bases from J, leaving 11 bases between.

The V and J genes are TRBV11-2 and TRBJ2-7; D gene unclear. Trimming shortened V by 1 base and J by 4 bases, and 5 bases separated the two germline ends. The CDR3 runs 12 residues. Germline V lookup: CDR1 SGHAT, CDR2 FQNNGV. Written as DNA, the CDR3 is TGTGCCAGCAGCTTAGTGCGGTACGAGCAGTACTTC. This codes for CASSLVRYEQYF.

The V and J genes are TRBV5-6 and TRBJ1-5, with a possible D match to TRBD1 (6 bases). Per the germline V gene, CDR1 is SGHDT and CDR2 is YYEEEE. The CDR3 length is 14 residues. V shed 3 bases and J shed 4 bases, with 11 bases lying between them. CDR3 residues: CASSYGTSNQPQHF. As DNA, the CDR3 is TGTGCCAGCAGCTACGGGACATCGAATCAGCCCCAGCATTTT. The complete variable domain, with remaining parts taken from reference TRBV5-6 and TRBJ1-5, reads DAGVTQSPTHLIKTRGQQVTLRCSPKSGHDTVSWYQQALGQGPQFIFQYYEEEERQRGNFPDRFSGHQFPNYSSELNVNALLLGDSALYLCASSYGTSNQPQHFGDGTRLSIL.

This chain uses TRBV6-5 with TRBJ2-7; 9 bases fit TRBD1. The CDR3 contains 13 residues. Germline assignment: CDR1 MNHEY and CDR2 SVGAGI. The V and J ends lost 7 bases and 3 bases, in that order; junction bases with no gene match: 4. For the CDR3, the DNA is TGTGCCAGCACTCGGGGACAGGGCTACGAGCAGTACTTC. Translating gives CASTRGQGYEQYF.

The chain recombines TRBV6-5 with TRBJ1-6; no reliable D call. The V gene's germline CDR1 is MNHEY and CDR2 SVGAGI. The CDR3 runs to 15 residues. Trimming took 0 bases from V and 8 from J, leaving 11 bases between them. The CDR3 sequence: CASSYSSTDYSPLHF. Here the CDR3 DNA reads TGTGCCAGCAGTTACTCGAGCACAGATTATTCACCCCTCCACTTT.

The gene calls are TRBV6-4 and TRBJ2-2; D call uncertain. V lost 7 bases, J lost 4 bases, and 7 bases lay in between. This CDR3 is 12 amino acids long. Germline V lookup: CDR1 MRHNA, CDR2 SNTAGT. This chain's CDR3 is CASKSSTGELFF. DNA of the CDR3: TGTGCCAGCAAGTCTAGCACCGGGGAGCTGTTTTTT.

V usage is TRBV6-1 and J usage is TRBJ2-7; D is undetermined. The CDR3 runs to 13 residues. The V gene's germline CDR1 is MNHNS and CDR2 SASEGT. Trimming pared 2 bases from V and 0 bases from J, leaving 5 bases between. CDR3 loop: CASSESDSYEQYF. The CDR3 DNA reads TGTGCCAGCAGTGAATCAGACTCCTACGAGCAGTACTTC.

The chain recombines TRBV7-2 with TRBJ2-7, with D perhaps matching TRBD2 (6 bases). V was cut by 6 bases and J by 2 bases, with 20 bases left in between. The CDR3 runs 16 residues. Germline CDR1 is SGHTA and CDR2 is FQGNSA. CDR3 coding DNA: TGTGCCAGCAGACTAGCAACATCGGGTGGGCCCTACGAGCAGTACTTC. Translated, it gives CASRLATSGGPYEQYF.

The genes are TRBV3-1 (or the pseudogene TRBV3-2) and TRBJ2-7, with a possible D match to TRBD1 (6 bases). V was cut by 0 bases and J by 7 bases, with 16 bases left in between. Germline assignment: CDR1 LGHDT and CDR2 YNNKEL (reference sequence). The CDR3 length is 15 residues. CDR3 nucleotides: TGTGCCAGCAGCCAAGAGGGGACACCCTTTTGGGAGCAGTACTTC. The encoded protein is CASSQEGTPFWEQYF.

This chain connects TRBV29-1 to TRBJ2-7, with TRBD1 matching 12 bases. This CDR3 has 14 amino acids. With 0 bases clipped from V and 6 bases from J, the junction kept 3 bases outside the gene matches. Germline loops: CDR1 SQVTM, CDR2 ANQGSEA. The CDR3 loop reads CSVEEGQGAFEQYF. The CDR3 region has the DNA TGCAGCGTTGAAGAGGGACAGGGGGCGTTCGAGCAGTACTTC.

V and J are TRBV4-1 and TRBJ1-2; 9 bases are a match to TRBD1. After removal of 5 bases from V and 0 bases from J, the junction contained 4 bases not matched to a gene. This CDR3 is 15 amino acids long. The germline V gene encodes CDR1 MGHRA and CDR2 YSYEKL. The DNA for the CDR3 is TGCGCCAGCAGCATACGACAGGGGGCTAACTATGGCTACACCTTC. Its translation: CASSIRQGANYGYTF.